Below are 6 T cell receptor beta chains sequenced from a single sample in a study of CD8+CD57+ T cells in acquired aplastic anemia. TCR beta VDJ and CDR3 profiling used genomic DNA as template. In TCRdb, the reads were re-called with MiXCR into one record per CDR3 protein. This sample has some 210,000 distinct CDR3 sequences; approximately 60% occur once, and the top ten carry approximately 30%. Source material: sorted CD4+, CD8+, or CD8+CD57+ T cells (not recorded which) from PBMCs. Receptor source: a human donor in good health.

This clonotype was seen more than once but under ten times. The chain carries TRBV27 and TRBJ2-3; 8 nucleotides line up with TRBD2. The germline V gene has CDR1 MNHEY and CDR2 SMNVEV (reference sequence). The V and J ends lost 2 bases and 4 bases, in that order; junction bases with no gene match: 8. The CDR3 extends over 16 amino acids. DNA of the CDR3: TGTGCCAGCAGTTTAGAGAGCGGGAGTCTGTCAGATACGCAGTATTTT. Residues: CASSLESGSLSDTQYF.

The chain uses TRBV24-1 and TRBJ2-5, with unresolved D. CDR1 is KGHDR and CDR2 is SFDVKD in the germline V gene. V was shortened by 2 bases and J by 5 bases, with 20 bases between the two germline ends. This CDR3 spans 17 amino acids. The CDR3: CATSDSLGSKNVETQYF. The CDR3 coding sequence is TGTGCCACCAGTGATTCTTTGGGCAGTAAGAATGTGGAGACCCAGTACTTC.

This chain links TRBV10-3 with TRBJ2-4; the D gene is possibly TRBD2 (5 bases). The CDR3 loop spans 14 amino acids. Germline assignment: CDR1 ENHRY and CDR2 SYGVKD. Trimming shortened V by 2 bases and J by 10 bases, and 15 bases separated the two germline ends. The CDR3 here is CAISEVTGPGIQYF. The CDR3 DNA reads TGTGCCATCAGTGAGGTGACTGGACCGGGGATTCAGTACTTC.

This chain uses TRBV6-5 with TRBJ1-2; D gene unclear. The ends were cut back, 5 bases at V and 2 bases at J, with 9 bases in the middle. The germline CDR1 and CDR2 sequences are MNHEY and SVGAGI. The CDR3 sequence is 13 residues long. Written as DNA, the CDR3 is TGTGCCAGCAGTCCGGCGGAAAACTATGGCTACACCTTC. Protein: CASSPAENYGYTF.

This clonotype was picked up a small number of times. Here the CDR3 omits its conserved ending phenylalanine or tryptophan, so a read error is the likely source. The chain carries TRBV27 and TRBJ2-7; TRBD2 is a possible D gene (5 bases). The CDR3 sequence is 11 residues long. Germline V gene data show CDR1 as MNHEY and CDR2 as SMNVEV (reference sequence). The V and J ends lost 8 bases and 2 bases respectively, with 7 bases between them. This CDR3 reads CASVGTYEQYS. For the CDR3, the DNA is TGTGCCAGCGTCGGGACCTACGAGCAGTACTCC.

The chain couples TRBV9 to TRBJ2-7; the match to TRBD2 covers 9 bases. The CDR3 sequence is 16 residues long. V trimming: 4 bases; J trimming: 5 bases; junction bases outside the gene matches: 13. Germline V lookup: CDR1 SGDLS, CDR2 YYNGEE. Written as DNA, the CDR3 is TGTGCCAGCAGCTTAGATCGGGCTAGCGGGACCCACGAGCAGTACTTC. Translating gives CASSLDRASGTHEQYF.